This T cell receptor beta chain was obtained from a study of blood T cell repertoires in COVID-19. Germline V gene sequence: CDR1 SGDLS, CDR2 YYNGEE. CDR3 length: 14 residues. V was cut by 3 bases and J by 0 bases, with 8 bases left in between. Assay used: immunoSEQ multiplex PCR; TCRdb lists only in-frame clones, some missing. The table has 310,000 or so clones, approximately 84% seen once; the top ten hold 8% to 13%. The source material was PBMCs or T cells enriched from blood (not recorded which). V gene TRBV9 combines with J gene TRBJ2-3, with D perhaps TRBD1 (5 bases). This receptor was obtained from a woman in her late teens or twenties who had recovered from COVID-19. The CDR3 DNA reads TGTGCCAGCAGCGGAACAGGAAGCACAGATACGCAGTATTTT. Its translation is CASSGTGSTDTQYF.